The rows below give T cell receptor beta chains drawn from one sample of a study of OX40 agonist ivuxolimab in advanced cancers. Data came from immunoSEQ multiplex PCR; TCRdb stores just in-frame clones and leaves some out. The table includes roughly 70,000 clones, around 84% detected once. The sequences come from CD4+ or CD8+ T cells sorted from blood, collected in a trial of the OX40 agonist ivuxolimab. These receptors originate from an adult with an advanced solid tumor such as melanoma, head and neck, liver or kidney cancer. The CDR3 runs from the conserved cysteine through the conserved F or W. The D gene is left open where the match is weak. Expanded clones are given a class, and other clones once, few, many or no size at all.

V gene: TRBV7-2
D gene: TRBD1
J gene: TRBJ1-5
clone size: NA
CDR3 protein: CASSPNRGHQPQHF
CDR3 DNA: TGTGCCAGCAGCCCAAACAGGGGCCATCAGCCCCAGCATTTT

V gene: TRBV29-1
D gene: NA
J gene: TRBJ1-1
clone size: NA
CDR3 protein: CSVEVPNTEAFF
CDR3 DNA: TGCAGCGTTGAAGTCCCGAACACTGAAGCTTTCTTT

V gene: TRBV29-1
D gene: NA
J gene: TRBJ2-6
clone size: NA
CDR3 protein: CSVVGGSGANVLTF
CDR3 DNA: TGCAGCGTTGTAGGTGGTTCTGGGGCCAACGTCCTGACTTTC

V gene: TRBV28
D gene: NA
J gene: TRBJ1-4
clone size: NA
CDR3 protein: CASSPNGQAGEKLFF
CDR3 DNA: TGTGCCAGCAGTCCCAATGGGCAGGCAGGTGAAAAACTGTTTTTT

V gene: TRBV18
D gene: TRBD2
J gene: TRBJ2-5
clone size: NA
CDR3 protein: CASSPKERGGFIETQYF
CDR3 DNA: TGTGCCAGCTCACCAAAGGAACGGGGGGGCTTTATCGAGACCCAGTACTTC

V gene: TRBV27
D gene: NA
J gene: TRBJ2-7
clone size: NA
CDR3 protein: CASMLLMTEYYEQYF
CDR3 DNA: TGTGCCAGCATGCTTCTTATGACGGAATACTACGAGCAGTACTTC

V gene: TRBV18
D gene: NA
J gene: TRBJ1-6
clone size: NA
CDR3 protein: CASSRLDSSYNSPLHF
CDR3 DNA: TGTGCCAGCTCCCGACTCGACAGCTCCTATAATTCACCCCTCCACTTT

V gene: TRBV14
D gene: TRBD1
J gene: TRBJ1-4
clone size: NA
CDR3 protein: CASSQDKGTGGGKLFF
CDR3 DNA: TGTGCCAGCAGCCAAGATAAAGGGACAGGTGGGGGAAAACTGTTTTTT

V gene: TRBV13
D gene: NA
J gene: TRBJ1-2
clone size: NA
CDR3 protein: CASSLGFRAAYGYTF
CDR3 DNA: TGTGCCAGCAGCTTAGGATTCAGGGCGGCCTATGGCTACACCTTC

V gene: TRBV7-9
D gene: NA
J gene: TRBJ1-5
clone size: NA
CDR3 protein: CASSPRGNQPQHF
CDR3 DNA: TGTGCCAGCAGCCCCCGAGGCAATCAGCCCCAGCATTTT

V gene: TRBV9
D gene: NA
J gene: TRBJ2-6
clone size: NA
CDR3 protein: CASSPQQGAGANVLTF
CDR3 DNA: TGTGCCAGCAGCCCACAACAGGGAGCTGGGGCCAACGTCCTGACTTTC

V gene: TRBV6-4
D gene: NA
J gene: TRBJ1-1
clone size: NA
CDR3 protein: CASSDRWEGRAFF
CDR3 DNA: TGTGCCAGCAGCGATCGTTGGGAGGGGAGAGCTTTCTTT

V gene: TRBV4-1
D gene: NA
J gene: TRBJ2-2
clone size: NA
CDR3 protein: CASSQDLEGVGTGELFF
CDR3 DNA: TGCGCCAGCAGCCAAGATTTGGAGGGTGTGGGCACCGGGGAGCTGTTTTTT

V gene: TRBV5-6
D gene: NA
J gene: TRBJ2-5
clone size: few
CDR3 protein: CASSLEETQYF
CDR3 DNA: TGTGCCAGCAGCTTGGAGGAGACCCAGTACTTC

V gene: TRBV28
D gene: TRBD1
J gene: TRBJ2-7
clone size: NA
CDR3 protein: CASSLRLGTGTYEQYF
CDR3 DNA: TGTGCCAGCAGTTTAAGACTCGGGACAGGGACCTACGAGCAGTACTTC

V gene: TRBV19
D gene: NA
J gene: TRBJ1-3
clone size: NA
CDR3 protein: CASTWGSGNTIYF
CDR3 DNA: TGTGCCAGTACTTGGGGCTCTGGAAACACCATATATTTT

V gene: TRBV5-6
D gene: TRBD1
J gene: TRBJ1-4
clone size: once
CDR3 protein: CASSTQGAYEKLFF
CDR3 DNA: TGTGCCAGCAGCACTCAGGGGGCTTATGAAAAACTGTTTTTT

V gene: TRBV14
D gene: NA
J gene: TRBJ2-7
clone size: NA
CDR3 protein: CASSHGGRYEQYF
CDR3 DNA: TGTGCCAGCAGCCATGGGGGGAGGTACGAGCAGTACTTC

V gene: TRBV5-1
D gene: TRBD1
J gene: TRBJ1-1
clone size: NA
CDR3 protein: CASSFGGTGVNTEAFF
CDR3 DNA: TGCGCCAGCAGCTTTGGAGGGACAGGGGTGAACACTGAAGCTTTCTTT

V gene: TRBV9
D gene: NA
J gene: TRBJ2-1
clone size: NA
CDR3 protein: CASSVDSGHYNEQFF
CDR3 DNA: TGTGCCAGCAGCGTAGATTCGGGACACTACAATGAGCAGTTCTTC

V gene: TRBV5-1
D gene: NA
J gene: TRBJ1-3
clone size: medium-sized
CDR3 protein: CASSALQGNTIYF
CDR3 DNA: TGCGCCAGCAGCGCCTTGCAAGGAAACACCATATATTTT

V gene: TRBV29-1
D gene: TRBD1
J gene: TRBJ1-2
clone size: NA
CDR3 protein: CSAQRQGLVGGYTF
CDR3 DNA: TGCAGCGCCCAGAGACAGGGGTTAGTTGGGGGCTACACCTTC

V gene: TRBV18
D gene: NA
J gene: TRBJ2-1
clone size: NA
CDR3 protein: CASSPLTAGYNEQFF
CDR3 DNA: TGTGCCAGCTCACCTCTTACCGCAGGCTACAATGAGCAGTTCTTC

V gene: TRBV29-1
D gene: TRBD1
J gene: TRBJ1-1
clone size: NA
CDR3 protein: CSVNRGSVTEAFF
CDR3 DNA: TGCAGCGTTAACAGGGGAAGTGTCACTGAAGCTTTCTTT

V gene: TRBV2
D gene: TRBD2
J gene: TRBJ2-2
clone size: NA
CDR3 protein: CASSASGGAYGELFF
CDR3 DNA: TGTGCCAGCAGCGCCAGCGGGGGGGCCTACGGGGAGCTGTTTTTT

V gene: TRBV6-6
D gene: NA
J gene: TRBJ2-6
clone size: NA
CDR3 protein: CASSYGGPGANVLTF
CDR3 DNA: TGTGCCAGCAGTTACGGGGGGCCTGGGGCCAACGTCCTGACTTTC

V gene: TRBV19
D gene: NA
J gene: TRBJ2-3
clone size: NA
CDR3 protein: CASSIGAGDTQYF
CDR3 DNA: TGTGCCAGTAGTATAGGAGCGGGAGATACGCAGTATTTT

V gene: TRBV28
D gene: NA
J gene: TRBJ2-4
clone size: NA
CDR3 protein: CASSSMGIQYF
CDR3 DNA: TGTGCCAGCAGTTCTATGGGCATTCAGTACTTC

V gene: TRBV4-3
D gene: TRBD2
J gene: TRBJ2-2
clone size: NA
CDR3 protein: CASSQGTSGASNTGELFF
CDR3 DNA: TGCGCCAGCAGCCAAGGGACTAGCGGGGCCTCGAACACCGGGGAGCTGTTTTTT

V gene: TRBV7-2
D gene: NA
J gene: TRBJ1-1
clone size: NA
CDR3 protein: CASSPGTRGINTEAFF
CDR3 DNA: TGTGCCAGCAGCCCCGGGACTAGAGGCATAAACACTGAAGCTTTCTTT

V gene: TRBV25-1
D gene: TRBD1
J gene: TRBJ2-7
clone size: NA
CDR3 protein: CASSVGQGERSRYEQYF
CDR3 DNA: TGTGCCAGCAGTGTTGGACAGGGGGAAAGGTCCCGCTACGAGCAGTACTTC

V gene: TRBV7-9
D gene: NA
J gene: TRBJ2-7
clone size: NA
CDR3 protein: CASSLQGEKGEQYF
CDR3 DNA: TGTGCCAGCAGCTTACAAGGGGAAAAAGGCGAGCAGTACTTC

V gene: TRBV6-5
D gene: TRBD1
J gene: TRBJ2-7
clone size: once
CDR3 protein: CASSYHGQGVYEQYF
CDR3 DNA: TGTGCCAGCAGTTACCATGGACAGGGTGTCTACGAGCAGTACTTC

V gene: TRBV18
D gene: NA
J gene: TRBJ1-1
clone size: NA
CDR3 protein: CASSPYIRGQMAFF
CDR3 DNA: TGTGCCAGCTCACCATATATTCGGGGGCAAATGGCTTTCTTT

V gene: TRBV5-1
D gene: NA
J gene: TRBJ1-4
clone size: once
CDR3 protein: CASRPEVSTNEKLFF
CDR3 DNA: TGCGCCAGCCGACCGGAAGTTTCAACTAATGAAAAACTGTTTTTT

V gene: TRBV4-1
D gene: NA
J gene: TRBJ1-3
clone size: once
CDR3 protein: CASSQVGFGNTIYF
CDR3 DNA: TGCGCCAGCAGCCAAGTGGGTTTTGGAAACACCATATATTTT

V gene: TRBV2
D gene: TRBD1
J gene: TRBJ1-1
clone size: few
CDR3 protein: CASIRTGGPNTEAFF
CDR3 DNA: TGTGCCAGCATTAGGACAGGGGGACCGAACACTGAAGCTTTCTTT

V gene: TRBV5-6
D gene: NA
J gene: TRBJ1-1
clone size: once
CDR3 protein: CASSTDRLGERQAFF
CDR3 DNA: TGTGCCAGCAGCACTGACAGGCTCGGGGAACGACAAGCTTTCTTT

V gene: TRBV6-5
D gene: NA
J gene: TRBJ1-4
clone size: few
CDR3 protein: CASSYSGGAGEKLFF
CDR3 DNA: TGTGCCAGCAGTTACTCGGGGGGCGCGGGGGAAAAACTGTTTTTT

V gene: TRBV18
D gene: TRBD1
J gene: TRBJ1-5
clone size: NA
CDR3 protein: CASSPDRGGNQPQHF
CDR3 DNA: TGTGCCAGCTCACCGGACAGGGGAGGAAATCAGCCCCAGCATTTT

V gene: TRBV9
D gene: NA
J gene: TRBJ2-1
clone size: NA
CDR3 protein: CASSVGLVNEQFF
CDR3 DNA: TGTGCCAGCAGCGTGGGGTTGGTGAATGAGCAGTTCTTC

V gene: TRBV11-2
D gene: NA
J gene: TRBJ2-5
clone size: NA
CDR3 protein: CASSLMRDTQETQYF
CDR3 DNA: TGTGCCAGCAGCTTAATGCGGGACACTCAAGAGACCCAGTACTTC

V gene: TRBV30
D gene: TRBD1
J gene: TRBJ2-5
clone size: NA
CDR3 protein: CAWSVRLPRGPGETQYF
CDR3 DNA: TGTGCCTGGAGTGTACGGCTCCCCAGGGGGCCGGGAGAGACCCAGTACTTC

V gene: TRBV28
D gene: TRBD1
J gene: TRBJ1-5
clone size: NA
CDR3 protein: CASTSTGVMGQPQHF
CDR3 DNA: TGTGCCAGCACCTCCACAGGGGTGATGGGTCAGCCCCAGCATTTT

V gene: TRBV27
D gene: TRBD2
J gene: TRBJ2-7
clone size: NA
CDR3 protein: CARDPGGTSGYEQYF
CDR3 DNA: TGTGCCCGAGACCCAGGGGGGACTAGCGGCTACGAGCAGTACTTC

V gene: TRBV5-6
D gene: NA
J gene: TRBJ2-7
clone size: few
CDR3 protein: CASSARGYEQYF
CDR3 DNA: TGTGCCAGCAGCGCCCGCGGGTACGAGCAGTACTTC

V gene: TRBV6-5
D gene: NA
J gene: TRBJ2-5
clone size: NA
CDR3 protein: CATRLSQRTQYF
CDR3 DNA: TGTGCCACCCGACTGAGTCAAAGGACCCAGTACTTC

V gene: TRBV7-3
D gene: TRBD2
J gene: TRBJ2-5
clone size: once
CDR3 protein: CASSLTNSGVETQYF
CDR3 DNA: TGTGCCAGCAGCTTAACGAATAGCGGGGTGGAGACCCAGTACTTC

V gene: TRBV13
D gene: NA
J gene: TRBJ2-5
clone size: once
CDR3 protein: CASSTGGDETQYF
CDR3 DNA: TGTGCCAGCAGCACTGGCGGGGATGAGACCCAGTACTTC

V gene: TRBV14
D gene: NA
J gene: TRBJ1-3
clone size: NA
CDR3 protein: CASSQVSGGRGSGNTIYF
CDR3 DNA: TGTGCCAGCAGCCAAGTCTCGGGTGGGAGAGGCTCTGGAAACACCATATATTTT

V gene: TRBV27
D gene: NA
J gene: TRBJ2-7
clone size: NA
CDR3 protein: CASSRSPGYEQYF
CDR3 DNA: TGTGCCAGCAGCCGCTCTCCAGGGTACGAGCAGTACTTC

V gene: TRBV18
D gene: NA
J gene: TRBJ1-2
clone size: NA
CDR3 protein: CASSPDGYGYTF
CDR3 DNA: TGTGCCAGCTCACCAGACGGCTATGGCTACACCTTC

V gene: TRBV19
D gene: NA
J gene: TRBJ1-5
clone size: NA
CDR3 protein: CASSIIERGNQPQHF
CDR3 DNA: TGTGCCAGTAGTATTATTGAGAGGGGGAATCAGCCCCAGCATTTT

V gene: TRBV5-1
D gene: NA
J gene: TRBJ2-2
clone size: NA
CDR3 protein: CASSLAGNTGELFF
CDR3 DNA: TGCGCCAGCAGCTTAGCGGGGAACACCGGGGAGCTGTTTTTT

V gene: TRBV7-8
D gene: NA
J gene: TRBJ1-1
clone size: NA
CDR3 protein: CASSLTGTRNTEAFF
CDR3 DNA: TGTGCCAGCAGCCTCACCGGGACACGCAACACTGAAGCTTTCTTT

V gene: TRBV7-3
D gene: NA
J gene: TRBJ2-5
clone size: NA
CDR3 protein: CASSFGRETQYF
CDR3 DNA: TGTGCCAGCAGCTTCGGCCGAGAGACCCAGTACTTC

V gene: TRBV20-1
D gene: NA
J gene: TRBJ2-5
clone size: NA
CDR3 protein: CSARETQYF
CDR3 DNA: TGCAGTGCACGGGAGACCCAGTACTTC